What follows describes a single T cell receptor (beta chain). This entry is derived from a study of control samples from healthy donors and cancer patients. Produced via immunoSEQ multiplex PCR; TCRdb's table is partial and in-frame only. The table shows roughly 100,000 clones, with about 80% occurring only once. Germline CDR1 SGHRS, CDR2 YFSETQ. The V and J ends lost 4 bases and 5 bases respectively, with 15 bases between them. This CDR3 region has 15 residues. Sequences were obtained from blood. This clonotype was sampled from a woman in her forties or fifties in good health. The chain employs TRBV5-1 and TRBJ2-2; either TRBD1 or TRBD2 may fit D (5 bases each). The CDR3 DNA reads TGCGCCAGCAGCCAACAAGGGACCGTTACCGGGGAGCTGTTTTTT. It codes for CASSQQGTVTGELFF.